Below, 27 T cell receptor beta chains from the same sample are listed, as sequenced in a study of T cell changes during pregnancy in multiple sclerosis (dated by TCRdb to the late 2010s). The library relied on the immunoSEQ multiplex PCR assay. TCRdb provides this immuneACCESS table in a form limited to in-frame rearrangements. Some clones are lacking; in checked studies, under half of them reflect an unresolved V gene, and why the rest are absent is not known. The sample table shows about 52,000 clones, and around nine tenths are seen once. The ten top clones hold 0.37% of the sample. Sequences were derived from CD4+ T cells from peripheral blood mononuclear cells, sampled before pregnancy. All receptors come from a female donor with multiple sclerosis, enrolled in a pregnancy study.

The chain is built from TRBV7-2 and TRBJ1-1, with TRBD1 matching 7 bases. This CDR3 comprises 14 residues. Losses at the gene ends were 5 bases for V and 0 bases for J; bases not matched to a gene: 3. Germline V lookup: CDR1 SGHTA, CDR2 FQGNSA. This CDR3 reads CASSPTGMNTEAFF. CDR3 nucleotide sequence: TGTGCCAGCAGCCCGACAGGGATGAACACTGAAGCTTTCTTT.

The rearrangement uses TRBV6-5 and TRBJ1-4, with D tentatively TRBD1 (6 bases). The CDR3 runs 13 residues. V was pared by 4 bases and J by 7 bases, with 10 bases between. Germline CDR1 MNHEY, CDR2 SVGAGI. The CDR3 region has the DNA TGTGCCAGCAGTTCTGGCAGGGGTGAAAAACTGTTTTTT. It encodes CASSSGRGEKLFF.

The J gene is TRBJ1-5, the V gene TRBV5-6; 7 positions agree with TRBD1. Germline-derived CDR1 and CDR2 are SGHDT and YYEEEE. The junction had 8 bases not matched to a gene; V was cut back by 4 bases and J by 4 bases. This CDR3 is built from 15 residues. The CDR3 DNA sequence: TGTGCCAGCAGCCCAGAGGGGGCAGATAATCAGCCCCAGCATTTT. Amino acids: CASSPEGADNQPQHF. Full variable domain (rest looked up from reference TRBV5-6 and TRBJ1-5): DAGVTQSPTHLIKTRGQQVTLRCSPKSGHDTVSWYQQALGQGPQFIFQYYEEEERQRGNFPDRFSGHQFPNYSSELNVNALLLGDSALYLCASSPEGADNQPQHFGDGTRLSIL.

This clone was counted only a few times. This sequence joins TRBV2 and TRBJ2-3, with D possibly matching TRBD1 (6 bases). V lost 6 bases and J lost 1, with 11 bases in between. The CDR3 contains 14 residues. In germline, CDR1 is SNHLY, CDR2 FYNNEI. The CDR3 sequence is CASRDRQGTDTQYF. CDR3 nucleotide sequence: TGTGCCAGCAGAGACCGACAGGGCACAGATACGCAGTATTTT.

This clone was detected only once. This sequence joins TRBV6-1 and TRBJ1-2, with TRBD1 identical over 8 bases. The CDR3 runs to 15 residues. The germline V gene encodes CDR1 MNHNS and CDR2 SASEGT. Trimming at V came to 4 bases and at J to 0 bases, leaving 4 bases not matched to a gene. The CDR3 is CASSAQGGANYGYTF. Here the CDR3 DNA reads TGTGCCAGCAGTGCACAGGGGGGCGCTAACTATGGCTACACCTTC.

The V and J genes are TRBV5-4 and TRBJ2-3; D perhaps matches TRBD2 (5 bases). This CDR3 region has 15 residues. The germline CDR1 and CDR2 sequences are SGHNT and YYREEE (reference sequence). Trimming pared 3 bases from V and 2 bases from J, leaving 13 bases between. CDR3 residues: CASSYRGSATDTQYF. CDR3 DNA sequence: TGTGCCAGCAGCTACCGTGGTAGCGCCACAGATACGCAGTATTTT.

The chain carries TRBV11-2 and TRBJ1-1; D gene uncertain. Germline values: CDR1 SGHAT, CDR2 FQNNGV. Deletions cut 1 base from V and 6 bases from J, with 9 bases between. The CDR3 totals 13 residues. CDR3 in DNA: TGTGCCAGCAGCTTAGTGAGTTATCCTGAAGCTTTCTTT. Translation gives CASSLVSYPEAFF.

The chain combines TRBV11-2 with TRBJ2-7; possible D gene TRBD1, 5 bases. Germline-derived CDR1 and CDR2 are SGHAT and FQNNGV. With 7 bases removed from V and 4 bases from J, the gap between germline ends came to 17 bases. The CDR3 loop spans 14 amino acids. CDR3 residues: CASTQQTVGYEQYF. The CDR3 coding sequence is TGTGCCAGCACCCAACAGACAGTGGGGTACGAGCAGTACTTC. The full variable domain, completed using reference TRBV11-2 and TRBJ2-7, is EAGVAQSPRYKIIEKRQSVAFWCNPISGHATLYWYQQILGQGPKLLIQFQNNGVVDDSQLPKDRFSAERLKGVDSTLKIQPAKLEDSAVYLCASTQQTVGYEQYFGPGTRLTVT.

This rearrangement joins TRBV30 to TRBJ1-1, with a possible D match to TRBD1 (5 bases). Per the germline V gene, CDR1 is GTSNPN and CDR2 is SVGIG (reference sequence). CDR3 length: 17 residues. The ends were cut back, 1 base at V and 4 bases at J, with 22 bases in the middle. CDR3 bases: TGTGCCTGGAGTGGTGGAGGTTCCGGGGGGAAGTTCACTGAAGCTTTCTTT. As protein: CAWSGGGSGGKFTEAFF. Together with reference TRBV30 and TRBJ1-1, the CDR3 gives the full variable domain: SQTIHQWPATLVQPVGSPLSLECTVEGTSNPNLYWYRQAAGRGLQLLFYSVGIGQISSEVPQNLSASRPQDRQFILSSKKLLLSDSGFYLCAWSGGGSGGKFTEAFFGQGTRLTVV.

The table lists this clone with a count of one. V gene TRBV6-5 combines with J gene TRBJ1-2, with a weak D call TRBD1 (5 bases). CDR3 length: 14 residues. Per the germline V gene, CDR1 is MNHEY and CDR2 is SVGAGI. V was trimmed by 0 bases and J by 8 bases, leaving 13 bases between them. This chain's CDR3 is CASSYSRGVSGYTF. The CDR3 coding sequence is TGTGCCAGCAGTTACTCGCGGGGGGTCTCCGGCTACACCTTC.

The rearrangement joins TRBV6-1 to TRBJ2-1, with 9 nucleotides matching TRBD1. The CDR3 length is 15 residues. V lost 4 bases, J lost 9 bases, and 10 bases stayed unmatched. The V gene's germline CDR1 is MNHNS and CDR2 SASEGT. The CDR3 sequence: CASSATGTGKFEQFF. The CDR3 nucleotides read TGTGCCAGCAGTGCCACCGGGACAGGGAAATTTGAGCAGTTCTTC.

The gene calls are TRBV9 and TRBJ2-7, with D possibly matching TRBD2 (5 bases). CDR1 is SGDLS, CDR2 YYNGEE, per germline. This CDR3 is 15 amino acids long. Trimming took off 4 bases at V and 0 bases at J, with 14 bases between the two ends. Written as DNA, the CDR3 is TGTGCCAGCAGCACCGGACTTAGGAGCTCCTACGAGCAGTACTTC. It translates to CASSTGLRSSYEQYF.

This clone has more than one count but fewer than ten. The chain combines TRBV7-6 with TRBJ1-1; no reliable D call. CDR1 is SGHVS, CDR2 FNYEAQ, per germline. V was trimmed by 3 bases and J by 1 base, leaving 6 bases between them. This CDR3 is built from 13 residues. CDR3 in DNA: TGTGCCAGCAGCTTCAACAAGAACACTGAAGCTTTCTTT. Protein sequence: CASSFNKNTEAFF.

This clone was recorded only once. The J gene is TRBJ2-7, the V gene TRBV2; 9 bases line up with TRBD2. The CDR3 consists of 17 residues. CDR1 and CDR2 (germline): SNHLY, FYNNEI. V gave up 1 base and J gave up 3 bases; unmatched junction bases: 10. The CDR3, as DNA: TGTGCCAGCAGTGAAGAAGGGTGGGCTAGCGGGAACTACGAGCAGTACTTC. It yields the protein CASSEEGWASGNYEQYF.

CDR3 region: CASSYLGLGTEAFF. The CDR3 coding sequence is TGTGCCAGCAGTTACCTGGGTCTCGGGACTGAAGCTTTCTTT. The chain couples TRBV6-6 to TRBJ1-1, with D unclear. This CDR3 is 14 amino acids long. Germline V gene lookup returns CDR1 MNHNY and CDR2 SVGAGI (reference sequence). V lost 2 bases, J lost 5 bases, and 12 bases lay in between.

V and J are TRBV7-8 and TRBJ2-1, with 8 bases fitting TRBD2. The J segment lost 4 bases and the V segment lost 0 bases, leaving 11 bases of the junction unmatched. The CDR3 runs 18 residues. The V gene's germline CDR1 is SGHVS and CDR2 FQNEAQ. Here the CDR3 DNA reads TGTGCCAGCAGCTTAGCGGTCGTCACTAGCGGAAGGTACAATGAGCAGTTCTTC. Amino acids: CASSLAVVTSGRYNEQFF. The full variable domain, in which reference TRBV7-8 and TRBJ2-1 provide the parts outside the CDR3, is GAGVSQSPRYKVAKRGQDVALRCDPISGHVSLFWYQQALGQGPEFLTYFQNEAQLDKSGLPSDRFFAERPEGSVSTLKIQRTQQEDSAVYLCASSLAVVTSGRYNEQFFGPGTRLTVL.

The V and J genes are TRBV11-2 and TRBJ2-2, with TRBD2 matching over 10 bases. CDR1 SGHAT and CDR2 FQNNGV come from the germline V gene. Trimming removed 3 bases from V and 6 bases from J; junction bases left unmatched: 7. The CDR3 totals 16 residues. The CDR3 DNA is TGTGCCAGCAGCTTCAGGGCTAGCGGGAGTGCCGGGGAGCTGTTTTTT. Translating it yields CASSFRASGSAGELFF.

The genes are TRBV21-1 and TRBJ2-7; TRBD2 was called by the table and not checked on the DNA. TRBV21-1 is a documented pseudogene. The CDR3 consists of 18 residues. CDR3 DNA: TGTGCCAGCAGCAACAACCGGGACTACCGGTATATGATGTGGGAGCAGTACTTC. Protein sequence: CASSNNRDYRYMMWEQYF.

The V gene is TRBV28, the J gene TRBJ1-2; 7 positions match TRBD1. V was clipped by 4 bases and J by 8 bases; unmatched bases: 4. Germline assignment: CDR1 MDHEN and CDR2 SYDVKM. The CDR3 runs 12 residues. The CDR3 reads CASSSRDRGYTF. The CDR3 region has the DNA TGTGCCAGCAGTTCCCGGGACAGAGGCTACACCTTC.

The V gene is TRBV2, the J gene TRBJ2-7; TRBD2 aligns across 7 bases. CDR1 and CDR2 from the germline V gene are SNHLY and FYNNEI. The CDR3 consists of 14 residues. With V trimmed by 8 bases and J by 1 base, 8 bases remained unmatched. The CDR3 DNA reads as TGTGCCAGCTCCAAACTAGCGAAATCCTACGAGCAGTACTTC. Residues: CASSKLAKSYEQYF.

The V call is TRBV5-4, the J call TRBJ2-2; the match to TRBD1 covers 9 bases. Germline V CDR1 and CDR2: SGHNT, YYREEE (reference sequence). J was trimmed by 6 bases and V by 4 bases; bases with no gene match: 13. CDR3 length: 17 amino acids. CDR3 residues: CASSPPGQGVIAGELFF. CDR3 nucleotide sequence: TGTGCCAGCAGCCCTCCGGGACAGGGCGTTATAGCCGGGGAGCTGTTTTTT.

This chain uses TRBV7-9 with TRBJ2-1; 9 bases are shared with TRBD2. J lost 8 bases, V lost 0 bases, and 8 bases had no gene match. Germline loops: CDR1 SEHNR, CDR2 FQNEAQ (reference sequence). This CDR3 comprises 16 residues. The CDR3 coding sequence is TGTGCCAGCAGCTTAGCCCTAGCGGGAAATTTGGATGAGCAGTTCTTC. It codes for CASSLALAGNLDEQFF.

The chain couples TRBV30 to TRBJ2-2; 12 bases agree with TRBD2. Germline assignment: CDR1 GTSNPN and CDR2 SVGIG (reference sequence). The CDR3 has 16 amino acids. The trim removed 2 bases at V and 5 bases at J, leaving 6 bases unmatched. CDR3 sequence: CAWSLAGGPGTGELFF. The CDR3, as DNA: TGTGCCTGGAGTCTAGCGGGAGGGCCGGGAACCGGGGAGCTGTTTTTT.

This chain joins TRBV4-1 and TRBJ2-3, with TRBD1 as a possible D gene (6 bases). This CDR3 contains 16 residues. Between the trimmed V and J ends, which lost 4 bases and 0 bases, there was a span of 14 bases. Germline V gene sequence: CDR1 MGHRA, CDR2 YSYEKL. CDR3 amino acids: CASSRLTGLSTDTQYF. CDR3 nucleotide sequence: TGCGCCAGCAGCCGGTTGACAGGTTTAAGCACAGATACGCAGTATTTT.

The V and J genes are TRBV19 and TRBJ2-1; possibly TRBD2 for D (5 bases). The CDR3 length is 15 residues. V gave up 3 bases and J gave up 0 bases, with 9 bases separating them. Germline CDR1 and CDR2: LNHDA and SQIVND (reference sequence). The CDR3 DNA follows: TGTGCCAGTAGTATCACCGGGGACTCCTACAATGAGCAGTTCTTC. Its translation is CASSITGDSYNEQFF. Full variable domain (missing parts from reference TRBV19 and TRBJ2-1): DGGITQSPKYLFRKEGQNVTLSCEQNLNHDAMYWYRQDPGQGLRLIYYSQIVNDFQKGDIAEGYSVSREKKESFPLTVTSAQKNPTAFYLCASSITGDSYNEQFFGPGTRLTVL.

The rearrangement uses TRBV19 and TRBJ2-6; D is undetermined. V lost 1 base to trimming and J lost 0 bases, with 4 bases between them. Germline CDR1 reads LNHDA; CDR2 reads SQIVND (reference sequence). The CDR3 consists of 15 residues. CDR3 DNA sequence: TGTGCCAGTAGTATAGGGAGCTCTGGGGCCAACGTCCTGACTTTC. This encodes CASSIGSSGANVLTF. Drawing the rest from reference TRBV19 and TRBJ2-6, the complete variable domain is DGGITQSPKYLFRKEGQNVTLSCEQNLNHDAMYWYRQDPGQGLRLIYYSQIVNDFQKGDIAEGYSVSREKKESFPLTVTSAQKNPTAFYLCASSIGSSGANVLTFGAGSRLTVL.

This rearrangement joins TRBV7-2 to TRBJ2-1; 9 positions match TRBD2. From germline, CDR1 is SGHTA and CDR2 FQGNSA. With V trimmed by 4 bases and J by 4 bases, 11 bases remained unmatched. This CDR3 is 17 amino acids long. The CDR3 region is CASSYHSGSRLYNEQFF. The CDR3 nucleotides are TGTGCCAGCAGCTATCATAGCGGGAGCCGCCTTTACAATGAGCAGTTCTTC.